This entry concerns a single TCR beta chain. Its antigen is currently not known. No much larger clone is present one base from it, and per-base qualities are unavailable. TCRbeta CDR3 regions were amplified from genomic DNA using the immunoSEQ Assay, a bias-controlled multiplex PCR. From the authors' description of their analysis: The number of nucleated cells in each sample was estimated from the amplification of reference gene primers within the assay. Sequence reads were collapsed and filtered to measure the absolute abundance of every unique TCRbeta CDR3 rearrangement. For each sample, productive Simpson clonality was calculated by taking the square root of Simpson's diversity index across productive rearrangements. In its TCRdb copy, this immuneACCESS table keeps in-frame sequences only and misses some clones. Where compared with another copy, unresolved V genes explain less than half of these, and the others have no known cause. V, J and clone size derive from that table, while D and trimming were established from the DNA sequence. The sample data list some 120,000 clones, and around 81% of these were observed just once. Of the sample, 3.8% falls within the top ten clones.

CDR1 is given as SGHRS and CDR2 as YFSETQ, both from the germline V gene. Including cysteine and phenylalanine, the CDR3 has 15 amino acids. CDR3 DNA only is kept here, 45 bases in frame from base 1. V sheds 0 bases and J sheds 1 base, leaving 7 bases between their ends. The data originate from a study of blood T cell repertoires in COVID-19 (dated by TCRdb to about 2020). In the study overall: The collaborator samples originated in the United States, Italy and Spain and spanned the acute and convalescent phases of COVID-19. The prospective study material was composed of cDNA or gDNA derived from T cells, B-cell-depleted T cells, or PBMCs. Deeply sampled blood TCRbeta repertoires from subjects exposed to, actively infected with, or recovered from COVID-19 were included in the dataset. The repertoires were made available in a free public database intended to serve as a resource for research on the immune response to SARS-CoV-2. The samples were drawn from two sources: the first 160 participants of the ongoing ImmuneRACE study, and some 1,300 subjects contributed by 6 global collaborators. Nearly every sample came with metadata listing a de-identified subject ID, COVID-19 status, age in years and sex. Where available, HLA class I and class II types were obtained from metadata supplied by the sample provider rather than from assay-based typing. Here is what the overall study found, with its caveats: The quantity of clinical and demographic metadata differed by source and by participant and was supplied without curation.

Collaborating institutions collected whole blood in K2EDTA tubes following their own protocols. For TCRbeta analysis, collaborators shipped samples as frozen whole blood, isolated PBMCs, or DNA extracted from either of those sample types. The sequence derives from a woman aged 45-65 years with acute or convalescent COVID-19. The sequenced sample was peripheral blood. The chain links TRBV5-1 with TRBJ1-4; the D segment cannot be called with confidence. The sequenced DNA: TGCGCCAGCAGCTTGGGCGATGTAACTAATGAAAAACTGTTTTTT. It translates as CASSLGDVTNEKLFF. Beyond the CDR3, the reference TRBV5-1 and TRBJ1-4 genes provide the residues; the full variable domain reads: KAGVTQTPRYLIKTRGQQVTLSCSPISGHRSVSWYQQTPGQGLQFLFEYFSETQRNKGNFPGRFSGRQFSNSRSEMNVSTLELGDSALYLCASSLGDVTNEKLFFGSGTQLSVL.